This entry features one T cell receptor (beta chain) sequence. Its antigen is not yet known. Per-base qualities were not stored, and no clone one base away is much larger. At diagnosis, tumor, uninvolved tumor-adjacent lung and peripheral blood were collected and then preserved as a mix of FFPE and fresh-frozen material. For TCR repertoire profiling, blood samples were analyzed as peripheral blood mononuclear cells. V has 7 bases trimmed and J has 1 base trimmed; junction bases matching no gene number 3. The germline V gene supplies CDR1 MDHEN and CDR2 SYDVKM. The CDR3, cysteine through phenylalanine, is 14 amino acids long. Here the CDR3 DNA is all that survives: 42 bases in frame from base 1. TCR beta CDR3 regions were sequenced from DNA using the immunoSEQ Assay. Per the original workflow: T cell density was computed as TCR beta template counts normalized to usable DNA estimated by amplifying housekeeping genes. Richness was estimated using the preseqR package, with extrapolation to 400,000 templates for PBMC samples and to 120,000 templates for tissue samples. Clonality was defined as one minus Pielou's evenness. Tissue-enriched TCRs were identified through differential abundance testing performed on productive amino-acid clonotypes, with a minimum total count of 5 and an alpha of 0.1. The Jaccard Index and the Morisita Overlap Index were used to quantify repertoire overlap between compartments. GLIPH clustered TCR beta CDR3s with public tetramer-defined viral CDR3s; viral motifs required at least three viral sequences plus V-gene enrichment. The table was pulled from immuneACCESS by TCRdb, which kept in-frame rearrangements only. Such tables lose some clones; where checked, under half of the loss comes from unresolved V genes, and the rest has no known cause. V and J calls and clone size are given by that table; D and trimming were obtained from the DNA. The sample records around 64,000 clones, roughly nine tenths of which are singletons. 20% of the sample is in the top ten clones.

These data are taken from a study of T cells in localized non-small cell lung cancer (TCRdb year 2020). Broadly, across the study: The study analyzed T cell repertoires of 236 early-stage NSCLC patients, comparing tumors and uninvolved tumor-adjacent lungs. The cohort comprised 236 treatment-naïve NSCLC patients with resected, localized lung tumors. The mean age of the NSCLC patients was under 70 years, with 130 or so men and 95 to 110 women.

Study-wide conclusions, independent of this receptor: Because multi-region tumor sequencing was not performed, intratumor heterogeneity could not be ruled out. The highest T cell clonality was observed in uninvolved tumor-adjacent lung, where clonality exceeded that of tumor, suggesting that antigenic responses were more focused in uninvolved tumor-adjacent lung. A median of roughly 60 of the top 100 tumor clones were detected in paired uninvolved adjacent lung, and 28 of these tumor clones were also found among the top 100 clones of the paired uninvolved adjacent lung. Because the study design was exploratory, TCR variables were selected using unadjusted p-values without false-discovery rate correction. Longer overall survival was associated with higher T cell density in blood, whereas shorter survival was associated with higher clonality in adjacent lung.

Sequenced here: peripheral blood, sampled before any cancer treatment. The clonotype originates from a man aged 35-69 years with stage I lung adenocarcinoma. The chain employs TRBV28 and TRBJ2-1, with 8 bases aligning to TRBD2. CDR3 reads: CASTGGISYNEQFF. The DNA reads as follows: TGTGCCAGCACGGGGGGGATTTCCTACAATGAGCAGTTCTTC.